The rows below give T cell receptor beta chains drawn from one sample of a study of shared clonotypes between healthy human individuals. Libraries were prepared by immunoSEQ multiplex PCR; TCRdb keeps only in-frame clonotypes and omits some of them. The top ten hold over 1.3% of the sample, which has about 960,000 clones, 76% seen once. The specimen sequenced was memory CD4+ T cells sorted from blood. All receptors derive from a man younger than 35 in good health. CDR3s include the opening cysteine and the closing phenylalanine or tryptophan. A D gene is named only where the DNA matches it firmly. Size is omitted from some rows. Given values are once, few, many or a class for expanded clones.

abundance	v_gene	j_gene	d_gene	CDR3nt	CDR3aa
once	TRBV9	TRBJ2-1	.	TGTGCCAGCAGCGTAGCTGACAACTACAATGAGCAGTTCTTC	CASSVADNYNEQFF
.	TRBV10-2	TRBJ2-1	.	TGCGCCAGCAGGGTCAGGGAAGGTTACAATGAGCAGTTCTTC	CASRVREGYNEQFF
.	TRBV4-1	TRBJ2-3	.	TGCGCCAGCAGCCAGCCCAGACTTTATAGCACAGATACGCAGTATTTT	CASSQPRLYSTDTQYF
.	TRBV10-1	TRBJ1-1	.	TGCGCCAGCAGTGAGATGGCAGGGGTCACTGAAGCTTTCTTT	CASSEMAGVTEAFF
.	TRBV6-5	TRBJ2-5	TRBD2	TGTGCCAGCAGTTACTTCGGGACTAGCGCCGAAGAGACCCAGTACTTC	CASSYFGTSAEETQYF
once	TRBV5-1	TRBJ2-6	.	TGCGCCAGCAGCTTGGGGCCTCGCTCTGGGGCCAACGTCCTGACTTTC	CASSLGPRSGANVLTF
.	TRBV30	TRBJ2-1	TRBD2	TGTGCCTGGAGCCGAGCGGGGGGGATGGATAGCTACAATGAGCAGTTCTTC	CAWSRAGGMDSYNEQFF
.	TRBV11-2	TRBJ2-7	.	TGTGCCAGCAGCTTAGCCCCCTACGAGCAGTACTTC	CASSLAPYEQYF
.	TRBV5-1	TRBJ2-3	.	TGCGCCAGCAGCTTGGATAAGGTTACAGATACGCAGTATTTT	CASSLDKVTDTQYF
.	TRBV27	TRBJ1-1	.	TGTGCCAGCAGTTTGGGGTTCATGAACACTGAAGCTTTCTTT	CASSLGFMNTEAFF
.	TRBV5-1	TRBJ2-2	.	TGCGCCAGCAGCTTGGCCGGTCAGGGGACGGGCACCGGGGAGCTGTTTTTT	CASSLAGQGTGTGELFF
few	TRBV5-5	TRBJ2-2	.	TGTGCCAGCAGCTTGGGGCAGCCTACCGGGGAGCTGTTTTTT	CASSLGQPTGELFF
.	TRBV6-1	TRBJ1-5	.	TGTGCCAGCAGCTGGTTCTGGGATCAGCCCCAGCATTTT	CASSWFWDQPQHF
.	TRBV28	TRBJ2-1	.	TGTGCCAGCAGGGGCCGGGGAGATGAGCAGTTCTTC	CASRGRGDEQFF